This T cell receptor (beta chain) comes out of a study of human T cells and chemical hapten exposure. Germline V gene data show CDR1 as MNHNY and CDR2 as SVGAGI (reference sequence). Trimming took 3 bases from V and 2 from J, leaving 12 bases between them. The CDR3 spans 15 residues. In this sample, this clonotype turned up many times. Described time point: patch test 1, 2 weeks after DPC sensitization. Specified treatment: therapeutic diphenylcyclopropenone sensitization with weekly scalp DPC. Each CDR3 protein gets one entry after TCRdb re-called the RACE reads with MiXCR. Found here are under 65,000 distinct CDR3 sequences, around 9.3% of them singletons; the top ten hold 3.5% to 5.5%.

The chain couples TRBV6-6 to TRBJ2-3; tentatively, D is TRBD2 (6 bases). This receptor was taken from a woman aged 45 to 65 with alopecia areata. Some clones in this sample may be carry-over from other donors' samples. Sequencing used whole blood, obtained in connection with sensitization to the hapten diphenylcyclopropenone (DPC). CDR3 sequence (DNA): TGTGCCAGCAGTTATAGCGGTAAAGTCACAGATACGCAGTATTTT. It translates to CASSYSGKVTDTQYF.